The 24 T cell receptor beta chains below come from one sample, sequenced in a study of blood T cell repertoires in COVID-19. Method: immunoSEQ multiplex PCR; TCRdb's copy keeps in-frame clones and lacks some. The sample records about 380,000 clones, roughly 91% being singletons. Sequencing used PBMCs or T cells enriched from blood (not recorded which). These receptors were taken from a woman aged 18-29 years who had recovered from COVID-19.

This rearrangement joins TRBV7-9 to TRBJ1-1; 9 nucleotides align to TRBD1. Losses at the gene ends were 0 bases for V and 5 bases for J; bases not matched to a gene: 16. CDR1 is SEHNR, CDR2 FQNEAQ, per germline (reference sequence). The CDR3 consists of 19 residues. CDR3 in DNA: TGTGCCAGCAGCTTAGCGGAGTTGGGGACAGGGCGTAGTTTTACTGAAGCTTTCTTT. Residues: CASSLAELGTGRSFTEAFF.

The CDR3 reads CASSLAGLAVFNEQFF. The CDR3 DNA is TGTGCCAGCAGCTTAGCGGGACTAGCGGTTTTCAATGAGCAGTTCTTC. V usage is TRBV7-2 and J usage is TRBJ2-1; 11 bases agree with TRBD2. Trimming took 0 bases from V and 6 from J; bases not matched to a gene: 4. Per germline, CDR1 SGHTA and CDR2 FQGNSA. The CDR3 is 16 residues long.

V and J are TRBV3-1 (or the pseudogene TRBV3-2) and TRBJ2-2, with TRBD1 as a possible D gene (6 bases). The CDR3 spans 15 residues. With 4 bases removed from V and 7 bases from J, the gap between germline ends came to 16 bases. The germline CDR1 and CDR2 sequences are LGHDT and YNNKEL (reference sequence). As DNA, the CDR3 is TGTGCCAGCAGCCCGAGAGGACAGCCTCACGGGGAGCTGTTTTTT. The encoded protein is CASSPRGQPHGELFF.

The CDR3 DNA follows: TGTGCCAGCAGCTTGGAGGCGGGGGTCATCCCTAGCACAGATACGCAGTATTTT. It translates to CASSLEAGVIPSTDTQYF. The chain combines TRBV5-4 with TRBJ2-3; 7 bases match TRBD2. Germline CDR1 reads SGHNT; CDR2 reads YYREEE (reference sequence). The CDR3 consists of 18 residues. The V gene end was trimmed by 0 bases and the J gene end by 0 bases; junction bases not matched to a gene: 10.

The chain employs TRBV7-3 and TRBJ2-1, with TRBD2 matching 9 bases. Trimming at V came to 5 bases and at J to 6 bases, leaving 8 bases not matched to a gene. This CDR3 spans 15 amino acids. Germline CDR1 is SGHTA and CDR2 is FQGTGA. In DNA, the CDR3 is TGTGCCAGCAGCCTCCTCGCGGGGGGGCGCAATGAGCAGTTCTTC. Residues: CASSLLAGGRNEQFF.

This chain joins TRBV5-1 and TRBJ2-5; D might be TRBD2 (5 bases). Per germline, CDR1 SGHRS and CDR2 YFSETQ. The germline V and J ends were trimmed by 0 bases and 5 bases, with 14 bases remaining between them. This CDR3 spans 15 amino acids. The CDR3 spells CASSLAGVGTETQYF. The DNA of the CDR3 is TGCGCCAGCAGCTTGGCCGGGGTAGGAACGGAGACCCAGTACTTC.

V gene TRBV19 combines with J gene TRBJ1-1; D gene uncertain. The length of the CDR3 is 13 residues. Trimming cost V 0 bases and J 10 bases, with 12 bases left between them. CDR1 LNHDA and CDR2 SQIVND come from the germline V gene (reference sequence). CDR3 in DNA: TGTGCCAGTAGTATAGATTTCGGGGATCGAGCTTTCTTT. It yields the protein CASSIDFGDRAFF.

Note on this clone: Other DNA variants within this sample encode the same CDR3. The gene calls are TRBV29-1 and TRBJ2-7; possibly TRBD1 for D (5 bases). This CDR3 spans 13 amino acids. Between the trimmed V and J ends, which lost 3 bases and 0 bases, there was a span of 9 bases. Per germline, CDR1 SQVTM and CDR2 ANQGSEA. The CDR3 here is CSVEQGSSYEQYF. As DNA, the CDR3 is TGCAGCGTTGAGCAGGGTAGCTCCTACGAGCAGTACTTC.

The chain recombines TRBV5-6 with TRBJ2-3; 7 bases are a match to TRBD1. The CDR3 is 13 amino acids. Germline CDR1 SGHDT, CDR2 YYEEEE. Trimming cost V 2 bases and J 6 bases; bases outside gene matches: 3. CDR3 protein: CASSFGTVDTQYF. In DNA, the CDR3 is TGTGCCAGCAGCTTCGGGACAGTGGATACGCAGTATTTT.

CDR3 in amino acids: CASSLTSGGLDTQYF. The CDR3 bases are TGTGCCAGCAGCTTAACTAGCGGGGGGTTGGATACGCAGTATTTT. V gene TRBV7-3 combines with J gene TRBJ2-3; 10 bases fit TRBD2. V was pared by 0 bases and J by 6 bases, with 3 bases of the junction left unmatched. The CDR3 contains 15 residues. Germline values: CDR1 SGHTA, CDR2 FQGTGA. Full variable domain (missing parts from reference TRBV7-3 and TRBJ2-3): GAGVSQTPSNKVTEKGKYVELRCDPISGHTALYWYRQSLGQGPEFLIYFQGTGAADDSGLPNDRFFAVRPEGSVSTLKIQRTERGDSAVYLCASSLTSGGLDTQYFGPGTRLTVL.

This CDR3 reads CASSPESSTDTQYF. The CDR3 DNA is TGTGCCAGCAGCCCCGAGAGTAGCACAGATACGCAGTATTTT. The genes are TRBV5-6 and TRBJ2-3; D is uncertain. From germline, CDR1 is SGHDT and CDR2 YYEEEE. The CDR3 totals 14 residues. The germline V and J ends were trimmed by 4 bases and 0 bases, with 9 bases remaining between them.

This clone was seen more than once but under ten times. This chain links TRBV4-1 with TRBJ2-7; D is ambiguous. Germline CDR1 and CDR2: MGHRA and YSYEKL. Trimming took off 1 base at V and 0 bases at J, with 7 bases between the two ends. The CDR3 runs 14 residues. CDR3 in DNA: TGCGCCAGCAGCCAAGGGGCGTACTCCTACGAGCAGTACTTC. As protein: CASSQGAYSYEQYF.

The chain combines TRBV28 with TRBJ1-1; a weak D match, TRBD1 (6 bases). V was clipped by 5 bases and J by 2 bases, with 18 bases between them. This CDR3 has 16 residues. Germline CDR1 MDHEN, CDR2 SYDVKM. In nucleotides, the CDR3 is TGTGCCAGCAGTCCGACAAGGCCGGGGGGCAACACTGAAGCTTTCTTT. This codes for CASSPTRPGGNTEAFF.

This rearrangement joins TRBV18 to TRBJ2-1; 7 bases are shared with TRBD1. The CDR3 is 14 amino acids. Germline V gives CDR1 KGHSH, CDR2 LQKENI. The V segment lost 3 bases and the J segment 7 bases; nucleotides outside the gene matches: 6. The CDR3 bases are TGTGCCAGCTCACCTCTTAACAGGGGAAATGAGCAGTTCTTC. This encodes CASSPLNRGNEQFF.

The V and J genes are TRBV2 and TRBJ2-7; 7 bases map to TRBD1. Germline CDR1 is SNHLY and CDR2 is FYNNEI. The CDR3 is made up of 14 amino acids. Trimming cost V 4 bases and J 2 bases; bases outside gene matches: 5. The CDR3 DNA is TGTGCCAGCAGTGTAGGGCAGGGGGCCTACGAGCAGTACTTC. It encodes CASSVGQGAYEQYF.

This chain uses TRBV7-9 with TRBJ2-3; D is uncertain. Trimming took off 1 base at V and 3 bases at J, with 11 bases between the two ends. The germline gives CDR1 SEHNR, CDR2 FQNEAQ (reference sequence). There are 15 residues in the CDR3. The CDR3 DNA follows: TGTGCCAGCAGCTTAGGACCCGAGAGGACAGATACGCAGTATTTT. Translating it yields CASSLGPERTDTQYF.

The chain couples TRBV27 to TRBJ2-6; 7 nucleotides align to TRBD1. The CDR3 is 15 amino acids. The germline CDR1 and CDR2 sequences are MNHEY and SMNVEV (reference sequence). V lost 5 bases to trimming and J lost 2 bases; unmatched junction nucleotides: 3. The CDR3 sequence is CASSADRAGANVLTF. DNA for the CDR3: TGTGCCAGCAGTGCAGACAGGGCTGGGGCCAACGTCCTGACTTTC.

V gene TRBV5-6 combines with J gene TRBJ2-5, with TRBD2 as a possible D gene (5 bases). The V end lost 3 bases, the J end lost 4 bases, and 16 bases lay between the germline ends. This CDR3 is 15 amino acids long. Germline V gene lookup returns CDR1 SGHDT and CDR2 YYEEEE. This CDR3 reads CASSSQALRGETQYF. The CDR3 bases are TGTGCCAGCAGCTCGCAGGCCCTCCGGGGAGAGACCCAGTACTTC.

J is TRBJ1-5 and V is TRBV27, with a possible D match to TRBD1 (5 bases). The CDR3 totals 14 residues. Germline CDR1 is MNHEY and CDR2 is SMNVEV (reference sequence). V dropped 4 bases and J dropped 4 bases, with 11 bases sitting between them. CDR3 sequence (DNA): TGTGCCAGCAGTTCCCGGGACTCTAATCAGCCCCAGCATTTT. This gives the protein CASSSRDSNQPQHF.

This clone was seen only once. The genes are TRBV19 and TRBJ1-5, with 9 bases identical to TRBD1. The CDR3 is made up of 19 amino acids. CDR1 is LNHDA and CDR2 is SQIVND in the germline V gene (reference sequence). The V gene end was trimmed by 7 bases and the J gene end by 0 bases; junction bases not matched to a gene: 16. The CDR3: CASIPYGTGSLYSNQPQHF. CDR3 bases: TGTGCCAGTATCCCTTACGGGACAGGGTCGCTTTATAGCAATCAGCCCCAGCATTTT.

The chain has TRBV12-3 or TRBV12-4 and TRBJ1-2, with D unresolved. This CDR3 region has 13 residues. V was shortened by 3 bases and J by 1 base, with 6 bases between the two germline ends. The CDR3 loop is CASSLSFNYGYTF. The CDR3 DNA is TGTGCCAGCAGTTTGTCGTTTAACTATGGCTACACCTTC.

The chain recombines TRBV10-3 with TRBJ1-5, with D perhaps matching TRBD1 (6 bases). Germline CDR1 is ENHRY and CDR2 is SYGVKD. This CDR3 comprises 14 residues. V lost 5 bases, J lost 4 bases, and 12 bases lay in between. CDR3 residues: CAISRDMTNQPQHF. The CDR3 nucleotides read TGTGCCATCAGTAGGGACATGACTAATCAGCCCCAGCATTTT.

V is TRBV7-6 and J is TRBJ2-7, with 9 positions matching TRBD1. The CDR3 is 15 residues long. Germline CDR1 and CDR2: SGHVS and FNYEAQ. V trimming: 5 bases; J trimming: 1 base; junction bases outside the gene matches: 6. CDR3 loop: CASSTDRGGSYEQYF. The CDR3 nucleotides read TGTGCCAGCAGCACGGACAGGGGTGGATCCTACGAGCAGTACTTC.

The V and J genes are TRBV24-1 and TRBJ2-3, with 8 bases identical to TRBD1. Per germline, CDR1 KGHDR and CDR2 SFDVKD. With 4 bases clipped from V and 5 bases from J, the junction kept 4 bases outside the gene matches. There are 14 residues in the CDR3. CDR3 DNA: TGTGCCACCAGTGACCCGGACAGGGAAGATACGCAGTATTTT. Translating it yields CATSDPDREDTQYF.